A selection of T cell receptor beta chains follows, all from one sample in a study of cytomegalovirus exposure and HLA in healthy donors. Data came from immunoSEQ multiplex PCR; TCRdb stores just in-frame clones and leaves some out. This table has around 95,000 clones, roughly four fifths appearing once. The sample taken for sequencing was PBMCs. Receptors originate from a man younger than 45 in good health and CMV-seropositive. Each CDR3 is given with its conserved first and last residue. D genes are given only for firm matches. Size is stated for part of the rows, as once, few or many counts, or as a class when the clone is expanded.

V	J	size	D	DNA	CDR3
TRBV5-1	TRBJ2-7	.	TRBD2	TGCGCCAGCAGCTTAAATAGCGGGGGCTCCTACGAGCAGTACTTC	CASSLNSGGSYEQYF
TRBV15	TRBJ2-7	.	TRBD1	TGTGCCACCAGCTCGCGGACAGGGGGCGACGAGCAGTACTTC	CATSSRTGGDEQYF
TRBV5-4	TRBJ1-3	.	TRBD1	TGTGCCAGCAGCCGCGGACAGGTCCTCTCTGGAAACACCATATATTTT	CASSRGQVLSGNTIYF
TRBV18	TRBJ2-1	.	TRBD2	TGTGCCAGCTCACCAGTCCTAGCGGAAGACAATGAGCAGTTCTTC	CASSPVLAEDNEQFF
TRBV11-2	TRBJ2-5	.	.	TGTGCCAGCAGCTTAGTCGGGGAAACCGAGACCCAGTACTTC	CASSLVGETETQYF
TRBV5-5	TRBJ1-6	once	TRBD1	TGTGCCAGCAGCAGAACGTACCGGGACAGAGTAATAAGTAATTCACCCCTCCACTTT	CASSRTYRDRVISNSPLHF
TRBV7-8	TRBJ2-7	.	.	TGTGCCAGCAGCTTTGCGAGACAGGCGATCTACGAGCAGTACTTC	CASSFARQAIYEQYF
TRBV21-1	TRBJ2-7	.	.	TGTGCCAGCAACCCTATTGGACACTTCGGCTCCTACGAGCAGTACTTC	CASNPIGHFGSYEQYF
TRBV6-5	TRBJ2-5	.	TRBD2	TGTGCCAGCAGTTCAGGTAGCGGGAGAGCACAAGAGACCCAGTACTTC	CASSSGSGRAQETQYF
TRBV4-3	TRBJ2-5	.	.	TGCGCCAGCAGCCAAGATCGGGGTTGGGTTCAAGAGACCCAGTACTTC	CASSQDRGWVQETQYF
TRBV1	TRBJ1-2	.	.	TGCACCCCCCGAGGGGGTTATGGCTACACCTTC	CTPRGGYGYTF
TRBV15	TRBJ1-1	.	TRBD1	TGTGCCACCAGCACCCGACAGGGGGAAGCTTTCTTT	CATSTRQGEAFF
TRBV5-1	TRBJ2-6	.	.	TGCGCCAGCAGGTCCCTAAACTCTGGGGCCAACGTCCTGACTTTC	CASRSLNSGANVLTF
TRBV6-5	TRBJ2-2	.	.	TGTGCCAGCAGTGGGACAAAGAACACCGGGGAGCTGTTTTTT	CASSGTKNTGELFF
TRBV2	TRBJ1-1	.	.	TGTGCCAGCAGTGAACAGGGGCCTGAAGCTTTCTTT	CASSEQGPEAFF
TRBV4-2	TRBJ2-7	.	TRBD2	TGTGCCAGCAGCCAAGTCTCGGGACTAGCGGACTACGAGCAGTACTTC	CASSQVSGLADYEQYF
TRBV9	TRBJ2-5	.	TRBD1	TGTGCCAGCAGCGCAAGGACAGGGGGAGAGACCCAGTACTTC	CASSARTGGETQYF
TRBV9	TRBJ1-1	.	.	TGTGCCAGCAGCCCACCGGGGACATTTAACACTGAAGCTTTCTTT	CASSPPGTFNTEAFF
TRBV6-4	TRBJ2-7	.	.	TGTGCCAGCAGTGACTCACCCCCATTGAGGACCTACGAGCAGTACTTC	CASSDSPPLRTYEQYF
TRBV28	TRBJ2-7	.	.	TGTGCCAGCAGTTTACCGCACACCTACGAGCAGTACTTC	CASSLPHTYEQYF
TRBV6-4	TRBJ1-1	.	TRBD1	TGTGCCAGCAGTGAGCAAGGGACAGGGTACGGGAAAGCTTTCTTT	CASSEQGTGYGKAFF
TRBV10-3	TRBJ2-2	.	TRBD2	TGTGCCATCAGGGGACTAGCGGGAAAGAACACCGGGGAGCTGTTTTTT	CAIRGLAGKNTGELFF
TRBV28	TRBJ1-2	.	TRBD1	TGTGCCAGCAGCTACAGGGGCGGCTACACCTTC	CASSYRGGYTF
TRBV6-1	TRBJ2-3	.	TRBD2	TGTGCCAGCAGGAGGACTAGCGGTAGCACAGATACGCAGTATTTT	CASRRTSGSTDTQYF
TRBV7-2	TRBJ2-6	.	.	TGTGCCAGCAGCTTATCGCATCCAGGGACACGCTCTGGGGCCAACGTCCTGACTTTC	CASSLSHPGTRSGANVLTF
TRBV18	TRBJ2-5	.	TRBD2	TGTGCCAGCTCACCCCCTAGCGGGAGGGCCCCTGAGACCCAGTACTTC	CASSPPSGRAPETQYF
TRBV5-6	TRBJ1-2	.	.	TGTGCCAGCAGCCTGAGTAGGAGCTATGGCTACACCTTC	CASSLSRSYGYTF
TRBV6-5	TRBJ2-5	.	.	TGTGCCAGCAGTTACTCAAGGGCTAGCGTCCAAGAGACCCAGTACTTC	CASSYSRASVQETQYF
TRBV5-5	TRBJ2-4	.	TRBD1	TGTGCCAGCAGCTTGGCGAAGGTGGGACAGGCCATAGCCAAAAACATTCAGTACTTC	CASSLAKVGQAIAKNIQYF
TRBV28	TRBJ2-6	.	.	TGTGCCAGCAGTTTGCCAGGCTCTGGGGCCAACGTCCTGACTTTC	CASSLPGSGANVLTF
TRBV7-2	TRBJ1-5	.	TRBD1	TGTGCCAGCAGCATGACAGGGGGTAATCAGCCCCAGCATTTT	CASSMTGGNQPQHF
TRBV27	TRBJ2-5	.	TRBD1	TGTGCCAGCAGTTGGGACAGGGAAGAGACCCAGTACTTC	CASSWDREETQYF
TRBV6-1	TRBJ2-1	.	.	TGTGCCAGCAGTGCAGGCCGGGACTCGAGAAGCAATGAGCAGTTCTTC	CASSAGRDSRSNEQFF
TRBV29-1	TRBJ2-3	.	TRBD2	TGCAGCGTTGAAAAGGGACTAAACACAGATACGCAGTATTTT	CSVEKGLNTDTQYF
TRBV11-2	TRBJ1-5	.	.	TGTGCCAGCAGCCCCGGGGGGCCGAACGGCCAGCATTTT	CASSPGGPNGQHF
TRBV30	TRBJ1-1	.	TRBD1	TGTGCCTGGAGCCTAAGGGACAGGGTGAACACTGAAGCTTTCTTT	CAWSLRDRVNTEAFF
TRBV9	TRBJ2-7	.	.	TGTGCCAGCAGCCCCGGCTACGAGCAGTACTTC	CASSPGYEQYF